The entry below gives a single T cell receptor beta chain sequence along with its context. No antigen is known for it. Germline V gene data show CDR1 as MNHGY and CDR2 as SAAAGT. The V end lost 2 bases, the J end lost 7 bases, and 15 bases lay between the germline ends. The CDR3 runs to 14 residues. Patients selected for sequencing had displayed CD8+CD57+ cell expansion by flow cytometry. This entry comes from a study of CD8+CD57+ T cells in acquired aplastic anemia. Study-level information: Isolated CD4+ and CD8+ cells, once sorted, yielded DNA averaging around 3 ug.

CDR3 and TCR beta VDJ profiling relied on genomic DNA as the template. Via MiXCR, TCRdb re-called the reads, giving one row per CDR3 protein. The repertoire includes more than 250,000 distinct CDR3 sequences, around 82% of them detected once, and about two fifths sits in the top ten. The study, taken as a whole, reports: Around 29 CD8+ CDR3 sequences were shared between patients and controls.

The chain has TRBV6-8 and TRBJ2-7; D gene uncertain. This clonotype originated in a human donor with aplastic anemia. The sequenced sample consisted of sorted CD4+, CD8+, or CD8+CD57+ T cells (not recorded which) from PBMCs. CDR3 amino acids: CASSYRAGYDEQYF. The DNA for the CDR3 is TGTGCCAGCAGTTACCGGGCCGGCTACGATGAGCAGTACTTC.